A single sample is the source of the 14 T cell receptor beta chains below, sequenced in a study of blood T cell repertoires in COVID-19. Generated by immunoSEQ multiplex PCR, the TCRdb table keeps only in-frame clones and is missing some. The table lists over 150,000 clones, roughly 89% of them singletons. Sequenced: peripheral blood. The receptors were sampled from a woman between 70 and 85 years old with COVID-19, enrolled during active disease.

This clone was seen more than once but under ten times. The chain joins TRBV6-1 to TRBJ2-1; 16 bases line up with TRBD2. This CDR3 is built from 16 residues. The J segment lost 10 bases and the V segment lost 0 bases, leaving 3 bases of the junction unmatched. Germline CDR1 is MNHNS and CDR2 is SASEGT. The CDR3 DNA is TGTGCCAGCAGTGAAGCGGGACTAGCGGGAGGGGGAGAGCAGTTCTTC. Translated, it gives CASSEAGLAGGGEQFF.

The gene calls are TRBV7-2 and TRBJ2-3; D is perhaps TRBD2 (6 bases). This CDR3 has 17 residues. Germline V lookup: CDR1 SGHTA, CDR2 FQGNSA. Trimming took 0 bases from V and 0 from J, leaving 13 bases between them. CDR3 in amino acids: CASSLARGGSSTDTQYF. The CDR3 DNA is TGTGCCAGCAGCTTAGCGCGTGGGGGGTCTAGCACAGATACGCAGTATTTT.

The chain links TRBV9 to TRBJ1-3; D is ambiguous. The CDR3 loop spans 15 amino acids. Germline V CDR1 and CDR2: SGDLS, YYNGEE. Trimming left V 4 bases short and J 2 bases short, with 13 bases between. The CDR3 coding sequence is TGTGCCAGCAGCCCCTCCCCCCCTCCTGGAAACACCATATATTTT. This encodes CASSPSPPPGNTIYF.

The chain joins TRBV6-5 to TRBJ2-7, with unresolved D. Trimming left V 2 bases short and J 6 bases short, with 5 bases between. This CDR3 comprises 11 residues. CDR1 is MNHEY, CDR2 SVGAGI, per germline. Here the CDR3 reads CASSYVREQYF. For the CDR3, the DNA is TGTGCCAGCAGTTACGTGCGCGAGCAGTACTTC.

CDR3 sequence reads: CASGYRGVNTEAFF. The CDR3 nucleotides are TGTGCCAGTGGCTACAGGGGAGTGAACACTGAAGCTTTCTTT. The chain is built from TRBV19 and TRBJ1-1, with 7 bases matching TRBD1. Germline loops: CDR1 LNHDA, CDR2 SQIVND (reference sequence). Losses at the gene ends were 8 bases for V and 0 bases for J; bases not matched to a gene: 6. CDR3 length: 14 amino acids.

V and J are TRBV28 and TRBJ1-3; possible D gene TRBD1, 5 bases. CDR1 and CDR2 from the germline V gene are MDHEN and SYDVKM. Trimming shortened V by 2 bases and J by 5 bases, and 16 bases separated the two germline ends. This CDR3 comprises 16 residues. In DNA, the CDR3 is TGTGCCAGCAGTTTAGTGGGGACTCTAGGAAGAAACACCATATATTTT. Its translation: CASSLVGTLGRNTIYF.

The J gene is TRBJ2-7, the V gene TRBV28; tentatively, D is TRBD1 (6 bases). V was clipped by 3 bases and J by 9 bases, with 18 bases between them. CDR1 MDHEN and CDR2 SYDVKM come from the germline V gene. CDR3 length equals 14 residues. The DNA for the CDR3 is TGTGCCAGCAGTTTCGGGCAGGGGCTCGTGGGGCAGTACTTC. Translated, it gives CASSFGQGLVGQYF.

The genes are TRBV5-1 and TRBJ2-5; 7 positions match TRBD2. V dropped 8 bases and J dropped 1; count of bases not matched to a gene: 14. Germline values: CDR1 SGHRS, CDR2 YFSETQ. There are 16 residues in the CDR3. CDR3 amino acids: CASSIGASGPQETQYF. The CDR3 nucleotides read TGCGCCAGTAGCATTGGGGCTAGCGGCCCCCAAGAGACCCAGTACTTC.

The CDR3 nucleotides read TGTGCCAGTAGAACCGGGACATTCAACACTGAAGCTTTCTTT. This codes for CASRTGTFNTEAFF. V is TRBV19 and J is TRBJ1-1; D possibly corresponds to TRBD1 (6 bases). Trimming removed 6 bases at V and 2 bases at J, with 13 bases between. Germline V gives CDR1 LNHDA, CDR2 SQIVND (reference sequence). CDR3 length: 14 amino acids.

This clone was recorded a few times. The J gene is TRBJ1-6, the V gene TRBV19; D unresolved. Trimming shortened V by 6 bases and J by 0 bases, and 12 bases separated the two germline ends. The germline gives CDR1 LNHDA, CDR2 SQIVND (reference sequence). The CDR3 runs to 16 residues. The CDR3: CASRGDLSSYNSPLHF. In DNA, the CDR3 is TGTGCCAGTAGGGGAGATCTGAGCTCCTATAATTCACCCCTCCACTTT.

The chain employs TRBV7-3 and TRBJ2-2, with 8 bases aligning to TRBD1. Per germline, CDR1 SGHTA and CDR2 FQGTGA. Trimming at V came to 0 bases and at J to 4 bases, leaving 7 bases not matched to a gene. The CDR3 is 17 amino acids. Written as DNA, the CDR3 is TGTGCCAGCAGCTTAACGAGGGCAGGGGGCATCACCGGGGAGCTGTTTTTT. As protein: CASSLTRAGGITGELFF.

The J gene is TRBJ2-7, the V gene TRBV3-1 (or the pseudogene TRBV3-2); D unresolved. This CDR3 has 14 amino acids. Trimming pared 4 bases from V and 1 base from J, leaving 11 bases between. Germline loops: CDR1 LGHDT, CDR2 YNNKEL (reference sequence). CDR3 sequence reads: CASSPSTISYEQYF. CDR3 nucleotides: TGTGCCAGCAGCCCATCGACAATTTCCTACGAGCAGTACTTC.

The chain is built from TRBV9 and TRBJ2-7, with 7 nucleotides matching TRBD1. This CDR3 contains 15 residues. Germline lookup yields CDR1 SGDLS and CDR2 YYNGEE. V lost 2 bases, J lost 1 base, and 6 bases stayed unmatched. DNA of the CDR3: TGTGCCAGCAGCGTCGGACAGGTTGATTCCTACGAGCAGTACTTC. Translating gives CASSVGQVDSYEQYF. Filled out from reference TRBV9 and TRBJ2-7, the complete variable domain reads DSGVTQTPKHLITATGQRVTLRCSPRSGDLSVYWYQQSLDQGLQFLIQYYNGEERAKGNILERFSAQQFPDLHSELNLSSLELGDSALYFCASSVGQVDSYEQYFGPGTRLTVT.

V is TRBV5-1 and J is TRBJ2-7; a weak D match, TRBD1 (6 bases). In germline, CDR1 is SGHRS, CDR2 YFSETQ. CDR3 size: 15 residues. Trimming removed 0 bases at V and 3 bases at J, with 13 bases between. The CDR3 spells CASSLDDRNLYEQYF. CDR3 bases: TGCGCCAGCAGCTTGGATGACAGGAACCTCTACGAGCAGTACTTC.